The 2 T cell receptor beta chains listed next were all sequenced from one sample in a study of control samples from healthy donors and cancer patients. Repertoires were generated with immunoSEQ multiplex PCR, while TCRdb's copy carries only in-frame clones and drops some. The table records around 80,000 clones, more than 70% of them present only once. The sequenced material came from blood. The receptors shown here come from a woman in her forties or fifties in good health.

The chain joins TRBV5-1 to TRBJ1-4; 10 nucleotides align to TRBD1. Trimming took 5 bases from V and 10 from J; bases not matched to a gene: 8. CDR3 length: 14 residues. Germline V gene data show CDR1 as SGHRS and CDR2 as YFSETQ. CDR3 coding DNA: TGCGCCAGCAGTCCAAGGGACAGGGGTGGAAAACTGTTTTTT. This translates into CASSPRDRGGKLFF.

This clone was seen once. V is TRBV12-3 or TRBV12-4 and J is TRBJ1-1; possible D gene TRBD1, 6 bases. CDR3 size: 13 residues. V was pared by 7 bases and J by 0 bases, with 9 bases between. Here the CDR3 reads CASKDSLNTEAFF. The CDR3 DNA reads as TGTGCCAGCAAGGACAGTTTGAACACTGAAGCTTTCTTT.